This T cell receptor (beta chain) was recorded in a study of OX40 agonist ivuxolimab in advanced cancers. Overall study: Three partial responders included one hepatocellular carcinoma patient and two cutaneous melanoma patients. Findings and limits, study-wide: Fewer expanded clones were found on average in CD4+ than in CD8+ T cells. CD4+ and CD8+ blood T cells expanded clonally by week 6 at 0.1 to 3.0 mg/kg.

Using immunoSEQ multiplex PCR, the repertoire was profiled, and TCRdb retains in-frame clones only, with some absent. Seen here are over 45,000 clones, approximately 80% observed once, and the top ten hold roughly 4.5%. For this clone: Its antigen remains unidentified.

V dropped 7 bases and J dropped 5 bases, with 17 bases sitting between them. The CDR3 length is 14 residues. Germline CDR1 and CDR2: LNHDA and SQIVND (reference sequence). The TCR sequence derives from an adult with an advanced solid tumor such as melanoma, head and neck, liver or kidney cancer. V and J are TRBV19 and TRBJ1-2; tentative D call: TRBD1 (5 bases). The sample was CD4+ or CD8+ T cells sorted from blood, taken in a trial of the OX40 agonist ivuxolimab. The CDR3 nucleotides are TGTGCCAGTATTTCAAGAGGGGAGAATTATGGCTACACCTTC. This gives the protein CASISRGENYGYTF.